This T cell receptor beta chain was captured by sequencing in a study of T cells in Graves' hyperthyroidism and ophthalmopathy. Study-level points and caveats: Most clonotypes that expanded in the thyroid above 0.001 also showed up in blood.

Amplification of TCR beta CDR3 regions was performed using RNA transcripts as template. RT-PCR in the first round (using the HTBI primer set) targeted the TCR CDR3. TCRdb recomputed calls from the multiplex PCR reads with MiXCR, one row per CDR3 protein. The sample includes roughly 700,000 distinct CDR3 sequences, 11% to 15% seen only once; the top ten take more than 8.5%. With regard to this clonotype: Antigen specificity is unknown.

Patients aged 18 to 65 with hyperthyroidism were newly diagnosed, with duration under 2 months. With V trimmed by 0 bases and J by 7 bases, 22 bases remained unmatched. CDR3 length: 22 residues. In germline, CDR1 is SGHVS, CDR2 FQNEAQ. The receptor's source is a young woman with Graves' hyperthyroidism. The gene calls are TRBV7-8 and TRBJ1-6; 9 bases align to TRBD1. The sample comprised blood. Here the CDR3 DNA reads TGTGCCAGCAGCTTAGCTTCTGATCGCTGGCAAAGGGGACAGGGATACAATTCACCCCTCCACTTT. Translating gives CASSLASDRWQRGQGYNSPLHF.